This TCR beta chain came from a study of blood T cells in healthy people across ages. General observations from the study: The fall in TCR beta diversity per million T cells was roughly linear with age.

The table lists this clonotype with a few counts. Its specificity is not known. The V and J ends lost 3 bases and 2 bases, in that order; junction bases with no gene match: 9. CDR3 length equals 15 residues. Germline assignment: CDR1 DFQATT and CDR2 SNEGSKA (reference sequence). Primers used in a second PCR of roughly 6 to 11 cycles were a sample-barcoded 5' primer and a J-beta primer mix. TCRdb fed the 5' RACE reads into MiXCR, producing one record per CDR3 protein. The sample carries about 510,000 distinct CDR3 sequences, around a quarter recorded once. These data also formed part of another study, on T cells of mothers and their children.

The source is a boy aged 2 to 9 in good health. The chain recombines TRBV20-1 with TRBJ2-7; TRBD2 matches 8 bases. Specimen: blood. CDR3 in DNA: TGCAGTGCTAGTGAATCACCGGGACTAGCCTACGAGCAGTACTTC. It is translated as CSASESPGLAYEQYF.